This entry features one T cell receptor beta chain sequence. Its antigen is not identified. Sequencing used immunoSEQ multiplex PCR; TCRdb keeps in-frame clones, though not all of them. The table lists fewer than 20,000 clones, around 82% of them singletons. The source of the sample is a study of tumor-infiltrating lymphocytes in localized non-small cell lung cancer. Whole-study context: Patients included smokers and never-smokers with various histologies, some sampled after neoadjuvant chemotherapy. From each patient, both tumor and uninvolved lung, non-adjacent to tumor, were sampled.

Study results and caveats: TCRbeta sequencing showed higher T cell infiltration in tumors than uninvolved lung. Different pieces of the same tissue were used for each assay.

J lost 2 bases, V lost 2 bases, and 6 bases had no gene match. The CDR3 consists of 16 residues. The germline V gene encodes CDR1 MNHNS and CDR2 SASEGT. The chain uses TRBV6-1 and TRBJ2-7, with 10 bases aligning to TRBD2. Material for sequencing was uninvolved lung tissue not adjacent to the tumor. The TCR comes from a human donor with non-small cell lung cancer. CDR3 coding DNA: TGTGCCAGCAGTGAATTCGTAGCGGGAGGTACCTACGAGCAGTACTTC. This sequence encodes CASSEFVAGGTYEQYF.